This TCR beta chain was recovered during a study of molecular identifiers for immune sequencing clone quantification. J lost 4 bases, V lost 4 bases, and 9 bases had no gene match. From germline, CDR1 is LGHNA and CDR2 YSLEER. This CDR3 contains 15 residues. Naive CD8 sequencing libraries were generated from 20,000 to 1,000,000 sorted cells, with 10%, 30% or 50% RNA as input. TCRdb reprocessed the PCR reads with MiXCR, giving one entry per CDR3 protein. Of a few hundred thousand distinct CDR3 sequences listed, roughly 23% are singletons. This chain connects TRBV4-3 to TRBJ1-1; TRBD1 aligns across 7 bases. Material: naive CD8+ T cells from blood, with Jurkat cell RNA spiked in. Subset here: FACS-sorted CD8+CD4-CCR7+CD45RA+ naive T cells. This TCR came from a human donor in good health. Some libraries in this study had Jurkat cell RNA spiked in. The CDR3, as DNA: TGCGCCAGCAGCCTGTGGACAGGCCTCGTCACTGAAGCTTTCTTT. Amino acids: CASSLWTGLVTEAFF.